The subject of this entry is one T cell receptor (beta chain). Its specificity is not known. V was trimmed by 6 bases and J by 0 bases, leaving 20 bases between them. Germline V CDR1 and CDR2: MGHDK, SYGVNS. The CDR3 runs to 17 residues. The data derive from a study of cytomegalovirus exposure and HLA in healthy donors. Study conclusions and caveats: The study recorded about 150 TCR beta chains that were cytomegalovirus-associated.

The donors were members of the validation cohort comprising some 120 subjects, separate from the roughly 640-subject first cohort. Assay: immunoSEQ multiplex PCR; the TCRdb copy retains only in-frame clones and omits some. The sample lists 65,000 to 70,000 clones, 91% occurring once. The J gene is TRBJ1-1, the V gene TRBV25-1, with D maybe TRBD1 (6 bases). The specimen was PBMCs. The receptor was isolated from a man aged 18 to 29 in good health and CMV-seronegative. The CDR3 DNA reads TGTGCCAGCAGCGGGGGACTAACAGGGTTAATGAACACTGAAGCTTTCTTT. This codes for CASSGGLTGLMNTEAFF.